This T cell receptor (beta chain) emerged from a study of T cell repertoires in cytomegalovirus infection. TCRdb reprocessed the reads with MiXCR, giving one entry per CDR3 protein. The sample shows hundreds of thousands of distinct CDR3 sequences, about a third of them seen only once. Per the germline V gene, CDR1 is SGHAT and CDR2 is FQNNGV. The CDR3 runs 12 residues. Trimming took 4 bases from V and 6 from J, leaving 10 bases between them. Study-level points and caveats: Carriers of CMV plus the relevant HLA were identified by cumulative public TCR beta family frequency.

Worth noting for this clonotype: No antigen is known for it.

The rearrangement uses TRBV11-2 and TRBJ2-7; D ambiguous. The receptor comes from a human donor in good health (CMV status not recorded). Some clones in this sample may be carry-over from other donors' samples. The sample in question was cultured CD8+ T cells from PBMCs, obtained from culture after CMV antigen stimulation. The CDR3 DNA sequence: TGTGCCAGCAGCTCTTTGGCCTCCGAGCAGTACTTC. Its protein product is CASSSLASEQYF.